One and the same sample provided the 22 T cell receptor beta chains below, sequenced in a study of radiotherapy plus CTLA-4 blockade in lung cancer. Using immunoSEQ multiplex PCR, the repertoire was profiled, and TCRdb retains in-frame clones only, with some absent. The profile covers about 43,000 clones, with about 70% appearing a single time and about 23% taken by the ten largest. Sequences were derived from peripheral blood, sampled from a patient treated with radiotherapy plus ipilimumab. The receptors were gathered from a human donor with non-small cell lung cancer who had a partial response to radiotherapy plus ipilimumab.

This clone was counted a single time. The V gene is TRBV2, the J gene TRBJ2-7, with a weak D call TRBD2 (6 bases). The V end lost 6 bases, the J end lost 3 bases, and 9 bases lay between the germline ends. The CDR3 spans 12 residues. Looked up from germline, CDR1 is SNHLY and CDR2 is FYNNEI. The CDR3: CASSPGGYEQYF. CDR3 DNA sequence: TGTGCCAGCAGCCCCGGGGGCTACGAGCAGTACTTC.

This clone appeared a single time. This chain connects TRBV4-1 to TRBJ1-3; D may be TRBD1 (5 bases). The CDR3 loop spans 15 amino acids. The germline V gene encodes CDR1 MGHRA and CDR2 YSYEKL. V was clipped by 0 bases and J by 4 bases, with 10 bases between them. DNA of the CDR3: TGCGCCAGCAGCCAAGACCGGGGGATCGGAAACACCATATATTTT. Translated, it gives CASSQDRGIGNTIYF.

The table lists this clone with a count of one. This chain joins TRBV2 and TRBJ1-2; D may be TRBD1 (5 bases). The CDR3 has 14 residues. Germline-derived CDR1 and CDR2 are SNHLY and FYNNEI. Trimming pared 1 base from V and 4 bases from J, leaving 10 bases between. CDR3 nucleotides: TGTGCCAGCAGTGAAGGCCAGGGCACCTATGGCTACACCTTC. This codes for CASSEGQGTYGYTF.

The chain combines TRBV5-1 with TRBJ1-1; the D is unclear. Germline values: CDR1 SGHRS, CDR2 YFSETQ. This CDR3 has 15 residues. The V end lost 0 bases, the J end lost 5 bases, and 14 bases lay between the germline ends. The CDR3, as DNA: TGCGCCAGCAGCTTGGTGGCCGGGTCGAGGACTGAAGCTTTCTTT. Protein product: CASSLVAGSRTEAFF.

The chain joins TRBV11-2 to TRBJ2-1; 13 nucleotides agree with TRBD2. In germline, CDR1 is SGHAT, CDR2 FQNNGV. CDR3 length equals 19 residues. J lost 0 bases, V lost 3 bases, and 8 bases had no gene match. Written as DNA, the CDR3 is TGTGCCAGCAGCTTGACTAGCGGGAGGAGGATAAGCTCCTACAATGAGCAGTTCTTC. Translating gives CASSLTSGRRISSYNEQFF.

This rearrangement joins TRBV5-1 to TRBJ1-2; D remains unclear. The V end lost 5 bases, the J end lost 6 bases, and 11 bases lay between the germline ends. The CDR3 covers 12 residues. CDR1 and CDR2 (germline): SGHRS, YFSETQ. Written as DNA, the CDR3 is TGCGCCAGCAGAGCGGAGGGAGATGGCTACACCTTC. It yields the protein CASRAEGDGYTF.

The chain links TRBV2 to TRBJ2-7; 7 bases fit TRBD2. V dropped 3 bases and J dropped 0; count of bases not matched to a gene: 2. The CDR3 contains 14 residues. The V gene's germline CDR1 is SNHLY and CDR2 FYNNEI. The CDR3 nucleotides are TGTGCCAGCAGTGACGGGGGGACCTCCTACGAGCAGTACTTC. Amino acid sequence: CASSDGGTSYEQYF.

This chain connects TRBV6-1 to TRBJ2-2, with D perhaps TRBD2 (6 bases). The CDR3 covers 15 residues. Trimming took off 7 bases at V and 5 bases at J, with 17 bases between the two ends. CDR1 and CDR2 from the germline V gene are MNHNS and SASEGT. CDR3 sequence (DNA): TGTGCCAGCACTCCGGGGACTCACCAAACCGGGGAGCTGTTTTTT. Translating gives CASTPGTHQTGELFF.

This clone counts as medium-sized. The chain employs TRBV29-1 and TRBJ1-1; D not certain. This CDR3 has 11 amino acids. Germline V gene lookup returns CDR1 SQVTM and CDR2 ANQGSEA. The CDR3 protein is CSAWEGTEAFF. The CDR3 region has the DNA TGCAGTGCCTGGGAGGGCACTGAAGCTTTCTTT.

J is TRBJ1-2 and V is TRBV7-9, with 8 bases lining up with TRBD1. Germline V gene sequence: CDR1 SEHNR, CDR2 FQNEAQ (reference sequence). The CDR3 is 16 residues long. V was pared by 4 bases and J by 5 bases, with 12 bases of the junction left unmatched. CDR3 in amino acids: CASSSQGASIVYGYTF. The CDR3 region has the DNA TGTGCCAGCAGCTCTCAGGGGGCTTCAATTGTTTATGGCTACACCTTC.

The chain recombines TRBV23-1 with TRBJ2-1, with 8 bases aligning to TRBD1. TRBV23-1 is given ORF status, its function remaining uncertain. This CDR3 has 13 amino acids. V lost 6 bases and J lost 7; bases outside the gene matches: 5. The DNA for the CDR3 is TGCGCCAGCAGGGACAGGGAAAGAAATGAGCAGTTCTTC. Protein product: CASRDRERNEQFF.

Here the CDR3 DNA reads TGTGCCAGCAGTGAAGAGGGACTGACGAACACCGGGGAGCTGTTTTTT. Translating gives CASSEEGLTNTGELFF. This chain joins TRBV2 and TRBJ2-2, with D possibly TRBD2 on 6 matching bases. The CDR3 spans 16 residues. V was clipped by 1 base and J by 0 bases, with 9 bases between them. Germline-derived CDR1 and CDR2 are SNHLY and FYNNEI.

This clone has only a few counts. The chain uses TRBV9 and TRBJ1-5; 8 nucleotides line up with TRBD1. The V gene end was trimmed by 4 bases and the J gene end by 5 bases; junction bases not matched to a gene: 5. In germline, CDR1 is SGDLS, CDR2 YYNGEE. This CDR3 contains 14 residues. This CDR3 reads CASSRTGNYQPQHF. The CDR3 nucleotides are TGTGCCAGCAGCCGGACAGGGAACTATCAGCCCCAGCATTTT.

The chain employs TRBV19 and TRBJ2-6; unclear D gene. The CDR3 runs to 15 residues. Per germline, CDR1 LNHDA and CDR2 SQIVND (reference sequence). V gave up 5 bases and J gave up 0 bases, with 8 bases separating them. The chain's CDR3 is CASSSRSSGANVLTF. The CDR3 DNA follows: TGTGCCAGTAGTTCGAGGAGCTCTGGGGCCAACGTCCTGACTTTC.

As DNA, the CDR3 is TGCAGCGTTGACTTCATTTCGGACAGGGAGCAGTACTTC. Its protein is CSVDFISDREQYF. This chain links TRBV29-1 with TRBJ2-7; TRBD1 agrees at 7 bases. The V and J ends lost 3 bases and 7 bases, in that order; junction bases with no gene match: 9. The CDR3 has 13 amino acids. Germline CDR1 is SQVTM and CDR2 is ANQGSEA.

Sample share makes this clone medium-sized. The V and J genes are TRBV7-9 and TRBJ2-3, with TRBD2 matching 7 bases. Unmatched junction bases numbered 5, after V lost 0 bases and J lost 2 bases. Germline V gene lookup returns CDR1 SEHNR and CDR2 FQNEAQ (reference sequence). The CDR3 has 16 amino acids. The CDR3 loop is CASSLAASGYTDTQYF. The CDR3 region has the DNA TGTGCCAGCAGCTTAGCTGCTAGCGGATACACAGATACGCAGTATTTT.

The genes are TRBV13 and TRBJ2-7, with a possible D match to TRBD2 (5 bases). The CDR3 is made up of 15 amino acids. The ends were cut back, 5 bases at V and 2 bases at J, with 16 bases in the middle. Germline CDR1 and CDR2: PRHDT and FYEKMQ (reference sequence). In DNA form, the CDR3 reads TGTGCCAGCAGCCGAACGGAAGGAGGCGCCTACGAGCAGTACTTC. Residues: CASSRTEGGAYEQYF. Supplemented by reference TRBV13 and TRBJ2-7, the full variable domain reads AAGVIQSPRHLIKEKRETATLKCYPIPRHDTVYWYQQGPGQDPQFLISFYEKMQSDKGSIPDRFSAQQFSDYHSELNMSSLELGDSALYFCASSRTEGGAYEQYFGPGTRLTVT.

The chain has TRBV11-2 and TRBJ1-4, with 11 bases lining up with TRBD1. Germline V lookup: CDR1 SGHAT, CDR2 FQNNGV. The CDR3 runs to 15 residues. With V trimmed by 5 bases and J by 8 bases, 7 bases remained unmatched. The CDR3 protein is CASSLRTGGLEKLFF. The DNA for the CDR3 is TGTGCCAGCAGCCTCAGGACAGGGGGCCTCGAAAAACTGTTTTTT. The full variable domain, its missing parts supplied by reference TRBV11-2 and TRBJ1-4, is EAGVAQSPRYKIIEKRQSVAFWCNPISGHATLYWYQQILGQGPKLLIQFQNNGVVDDSQLPKDRFSAERLKGVDSTLKIQPAKLEDSAVYLCASSLRTGGLEKLFFGSGTQLSVL.

V gene TRBV13 combines with J gene TRBJ2-1; TRBD2 matches at 9 bases. Losses at the gene ends were 4 bases for V and 9 bases for J; bases not matched to a gene: 10. This CDR3 has 15 residues. The germline CDR1 and CDR2 sequences are PRHDT and FYEKMQ (reference sequence). CDR3 amino acids: CASSSALAGVSEQFF. The CDR3 coding sequence is TGTGCCAGCAGCTCGGCTTTAGCGGGAGTCAGTGAGCAGTTCTTC.

This clone was counted only a few times. The J gene is TRBJ1-2, the V gene TRBV19; 9 bases line up with TRBD1. The J segment lost 8 bases and the V segment lost 4 bases, leaving 8 bases of the junction unmatched. Germline lookup yields CDR1 LNHDA and CDR2 SQIVND (reference sequence). This CDR3 comprises 14 residues. Here the CDR3 DNA reads TGTGCCAGTAGTAAACAGGGGGCGAATTTGGGCTACACCTTC. Its protein is CASSKQGANLGYTF.

The V gene is TRBV5-1, the J gene TRBJ1-1; TRBD1 matches at 8 bases. CDR3 length: 16 amino acids. The ends lost 2 bases at V and 1 base at J; junction bases unmatched: 7. Germline CDR1 is SGHRS and CDR2 is YFSETQ. The CDR3 DNA is TGCGCCAGCAGCTTCGCCCCCGGGACAGGGAACACTGAAGCTTTCTTT. Residues: CASSFAPGTGNTEAFF.

The gene calls are TRBV6-1 and TRBJ2-1; 9 bases match TRBD1. Germline V gene sequence: CDR1 MNHNS, CDR2 SASEGT. This CDR3 region has 14 residues. The J segment lost 4 bases and the V segment lost 4 bases, leaving 2 bases of the junction unmatched. The DNA of the CDR3 is TGTGCCAGCAGTGTTGGACAGGGGTACAATGAGCAGTTCTTC. Protein: CASSVGQGYNEQFF.